This is a list of T cell receptor beta chains from one sample in a study of blood T cells in healthy people across ages. TCRdb re-called the 5' RACE reads with MiXCR, one entry per CDR3 protein. The data hold 650,000 to 1,000,000 distinct CDR3 sequences, with roughly 35% observed a single time. The specimen sequenced was blood. The receptors were sampled from a young man in good health. The CDR3 runs from the conserved cysteine through the conserved F or W. The D gene is left open where the match is weak. Clone sizes are given selectively: once, few, many, or a class where the clone is expanded.

v_gene	len	j_gene	abundance	d_gene	CDR3aa	CDR3nt
TRBV4-3	14	TRBJ2-2	few	-	CASSQDLTRGGLFF	TGCGCCAGCAGCCAAGATCTGACTAGGGGAGGGCTGTTTTTT
TRBV7-2	15	TRBJ2-2	-	-	CASSKMGASTGELFF	TGTGCCAGCAGCAAAATGGGGGCGTCCACCGGGGAGCTGTTTTTT
TRBV11-2	15	TRBJ2-5	-	TRBD1	CASSRVTGGRETQYF	TGTGCCAGCAGCCGCGTCACAGGGGGCAGGGAGACCCAGTACTTC
TRBV6-2/TRBV6-3	14	TRBJ2-1	-	-	CASSYSMGRGQQFF	TGTGCCAGCAGTTACTCGATGGGTCGCGGTCAGCAGTTCTTC
TRBV7-9	15	TRBJ2-2	few	TRBD2	CASSSSGANTGELFF	TGTGCCAGCAGCTCAAGCGGGGCGAACACCGGGGAGCTGTTTTTT
TRBV5-4	13	TRBJ2-4	few	-	CASSSPEENIQYF	TGTGCCAGCAGCTCCCCAGAGGAAAACATTCAGTACTTC
TRBV7-2	14	TRBJ1-2	-	TRBD1	CASSSRDRVYGYTF	TGTGCCAGCAGCTCGCGGGACAGGGTCTATGGCTACACCTTC
TRBV18	14	TRBJ2-3	-	-	CASSPQFPGDTQYF	TGTGCCAGCTCACCACAATTCCCAGGAGATACGCAGTATTTT
TRBV20-1	15	TRBJ2-7	few	-	CSASEGGGYSYEQYF	TGCAGTGCTAGCGAAGGGGGGGGCTACTCCTACGAGCAGTACTTC
TRBV20-1	16	TRBJ2-2	-	-	CSAIRVGVVNTGELFF	TGCAGTGCTATCCGGGTTGGGGTGGTTAACACCGGGGAGCTGTTTTTT
TRBV11-1	22	TRBJ2-2	-	TRBD1	CASSLVLAAPGQAKKNTGELFF	TGTGCCAGCAGCTTAGTTCTTGCAGCCCCGGGACAGGCCAAGAAGAACACCGGGGAGCTGTTTTTT
TRBV20-1	16	TRBJ1-5	few	-	CSARDSSRSRNQPQHF	TGCAGTGCTAGAGATAGTTCGCGGAGTCGCAATCAGCCCCAGCATTTT
TRBV7-2	13	TRBJ2-7	-	-	CASSLMGGYEQYF	TGTGCCAGCAGCTTAATGGGCGGATACGAGCAGTACTTC
TRBV4-1	17	TRBJ1-1	-	-	CASSQDPPGGRNTEAFF	TGCGCCAGCAGCCAAGATCCCCCGGGAGGGAGGAACACTGAAGCTTTCTTT
TRBV7-2	14	TRBJ1-4	-	-	CASSIGDTNEKLFF	TGTGCCAGCAGCATAGGAGATACGAATGAAAAACTGTTTTTT
TRBV27	14	TRBJ2-5	-	-	CASRGTNSEETQYF	TGTGCCAGTCGGGGGACCAATTCCGAAGAGACCCAGTACTTC
TRBV20-1	15	TRBJ2-1	-	TRBD2	CSARRTSGGLIEQFF	TGCAGTGCCCGTAGGACTAGCGGGGGTTTGATTGAGCAGTTCTTC
TRBV20-1	18	TRBJ2-3	-	TRBD2	CSARRLAGALHSTDTQYF	TGCAGTGCTAGAAGGCTAGCGGGAGCTCTCCATAGCACAGATACGCAGTATTTT
TRBV4-1	14	TRBJ2-3	few	-	CASSQTDRTDTQYF	TGCGCCAGCAGCCAGACCGACCGCACAGATACGCAGTATTTT
TRBV12-3/TRBV12-4	14	TRBJ1-5	-	-	CASSLADLGQPQHF	TGTGCCAGCAGTTTAGCCGACCTTGGCCAGCCCCAGCATTTT
TRBV12-3/TRBV12-4	14	TRBJ1-4	many	TRBD1	CASSFGTGVEKLFF	TGTGCCAGCAGTTTCGGGACAGGGGTCGAAAAACTGTTTTTT
TRBV7-9	17	TRBJ1-1	few	-	CASSSKGGRGLNTEAFF	TGTGCCAGCAGCTCCAAGGGTGGCAGGGGATTGAACACTGAAGCTTTCTTT
TRBV4-3	16	TRBJ2-3	few	-	CASSQSNARGTDTQYF	TGCGCCAGCAGCCAATCGAACGCTCGGGGGACAGATACGCAGTATTTT
TRBV7-2	15	TRBJ2-3	-	-	CASSADRPSTDTQYF	TGTGCCAGCAGCGCGGACCGACCTAGCACAGATACGCAGTATTTT
TRBV5-4	14	TRBJ2-7	once	-	CASSFRGKPYEQYF	TGTGCCAGCAGCTTTAGGGGGAAGCCCTACGAGCAGTACTTC
TRBV5-5	15	TRBJ2-7	many	TRBD1	CASSLLRGQGREQYF	TGTGCCAGCAGCTTGTTGAGGGGGCAAGGGCGCGAGCAGTACTTC
TRBV5-6	17	TRBJ2-3	-	-	CASSSSSSGFGTDTQYF	TGTGCCAGCAGCTCCTCCTCTTCGGGGTTCGGGACAGATACGCAGTATTTT
TRBV9	14	TRBJ2-3	few	TRBD2	CASSQRGLTDTQYF	TGTGCCAGTAGTCAGCGGGGGCTCACAGATACGCAGTATTTT
TRBV4-3	16	TRBJ1-5	few	-	CASSQVISNVGQPQHF	TGCGCCAGCAGCCAAGTAATTTCTAATGTGGGTCAGCCCCAGCATTTT
TRBV12-3/TRBV12-4	14	TRBJ2-3	many	-	CASSLSAAADVQYF	TGTGCCAGCAGTCTCTCCGCGGCGGCAGATGTGCAGTATTTT
TRBV7-2	14	TRBJ2-5	-	-	CASSFGLYEETQYF	TGTGCCAGCAGCTTCGGCCTCTACGAAGAGACCCAGTACTTC
TRBV21-1	21	TRBJ1-5	-	-	CASSKTDRVVQILSSNQPQHF	TGTGCCAGCAGCAAAACTGACAGGGTGGTGCAGATTTTGAGTAGCAATCAGCCCCAGCATTTT
TRBV9	16	TRBJ1-1	-	TRBD1	CASTPKDRPLNTEAFF	TGTGCCAGCACCCCCAAGGACAGGCCCCTGAACACTGAAGCTTTCTTT
TRBV5-8	13	TRBJ1-2	few	-	CASSLPPHGGYTF	TGTGCCAGCAGCTTACCACCCCACGGCGGCTACACCTTC
TRBV4-3	17	TRBJ2-3	few	TRBD2	CASSQAFRGGASDTQYF	TGCGCCAGCAGCCAAGCTTTTCGCGGGGGGGCGTCAGATACGCAGTATTTT
TRBV21-1	14	TRBJ2-4	many	-	CASRGLKDKNIQYF	TGTGCCAGCAGAGGGCTTAAGGACAAAAACATTCAGTACTTC
TRBV20-1	15	TRBJ2-7	-	-	CSAPRGALVGNEQYF	TGCAGTGCTCCCCGTGGAGCATTGGTCGGCAATGAGCAGTACTTC
TRBV7-3	17	TRBJ2-5	-	TRBD2	CASSLGLATMGQETQYF	TGTGCCAGCAGCTTGGGACTAGCGACCATGGGACAAGAGACCCAGTACTTC
TRBV30	11	TRBJ1-2	-	-	CAWSSAYGYTF	TGTGCCTGGAGTTCCGCCTATGGCTACACCTTC
TRBV7-2	14	TRBJ1-2	-	-	CASSLGVGQGGYTF	TGTGCCAGCAGCTTGGGGGTAGGGCAGGGAGGCTACACCTTC
TRBV4-3	18	TRBJ2-6	-	-	CASSQIFGGFSGANVLTF	TGCGCCAGCAGCCAAATTTTTGGGGGGTTCTCTGGGGCCAACGTCCTGACTTTC
TRBV7-8	13	TRBJ2-7	-	-	CASSLGPDYEHYF	TGTGCCAGCAGTTTGGGACCCGACTACGAGCATTACTTC
TRBV29-1	13	TRBJ1-1	-	-	CSALGGRDTEAFF	TGCAGCGCGTTGGGGGGCCGTGACACTGAAGCTTTCTTT
TRBV9	13	TRBJ2-7	few	-	CASSDRGSNEQYF	TGTGCCAGCAGCGATAGGGGGTCCAATGAGCAGTACTTC
TRBV4-3	16	TRBJ1-1	-	-	CASSQVLRRGDTEAFF	TGCGCCAGCAGCCAAGTCCTACGGCGGGGTGACACTGAAGCTTTCTTT
TRBV7-3	15	TRBJ1-2	few	-	CASSPVPEANYGYTF	TGTGCCAGCAGCCCCGTTCCCGAAGCTAACTATGGCTACACCTTC
TRBV15	14	TRBJ2-5	-	-	CATSRSPLVETQYF	TGTGCCACCAGCAGATCCCCGTTGGTTGAGACCCAGTACTTC
TRBV7-9	15	TRBJ2-2	-	TRBD1	CASSLMTGHTGELFF	TGTGCCAGCAGCTTGATGACAGGGCACACCGGGGAGCTGTTTTTT
TRBV4-1	15	TRBJ1-2	many	TRBD1	CASSQEGQGARGYTF	TGCGCCAGCAGCCAAGAGGGACAGGGGGCTCGGGGCTACACCTTC
TRBV18	12	TRBJ2-5	many	-	CASSRGKETQYF	TGTGCCAGCTCAAGAGGAAAAGAGACCCAGTACTTC
TRBV7-6	13	TRBJ1-5	-	-	CASSISLRQSQHF	TGTGCCAGCAGCATAAGTCTCAGGCAGTCCCAGCATTTT
TRBV5-1	13	TRBJ2-5	-	-	CASSLAAVNEQYF	TGCGCCAGCAGCTTGGCCGCGGTCAATGAGCAGTACTTC
TRBV4-1	14	TRBJ2-5	-	-	CASSQSWTQETQYF	TGCGCCAGCAGCCAATCATGGACTCAAGAGACCCAGTACTTC
TRBV29-1	16	TRBJ2-7	-	-	CSVEDLRHKSSYEQYF	TGCAGCGTTGAAGATTTGCGACACAAGAGCTCCTACGAGCAGTACTTC
TRBV4-3	16	TRBJ2-1	few	-	CASSQEVLKLDNEQFF	TGCGCCAGCAGCCAGGAGGTTTTGAAACTTGACAATGAGCAGTTCTTC
TRBV9	12	TRBJ1-2	-	-	CASGGKNYGYTF	TGTGCTTCAGGCGGGAAAAACTATGGCTACACCTTC